This T cell receptor (beta chain) derives from a study of tissue T cells after allogeneic stem cell transplantation. Study-wide results and caveats: Tissue-detected TCR repertoire was only partly captured by blood and spleen T cells.

There are 16 residues in the CDR3. Trimming took off 6 bases at V and 5 bases at J, with 20 bases between the two ends. The V gene's germline CDR1 is MNHEY and CDR2 SMNVEV (reference sequence). With respect to this clone: Its antigen is unknown.

The method was immunoSEQ multiplex PCR; TCRdb's version includes in-frame clones alone and lacks a portion of them. The data contain about 24,000 clones, 70% to 75% of them singletons. The source material was tissue from the ileum, sampled at autopsy. This clonotype was sampled from a female donor of 60 years or more with lung cancer. The genes are TRBV27 and TRBJ2-1; TRBD1 is a possible D gene (5 bases). CDR3 nucleotides: TGTGCCAGCAGAAAGTTGGTAACTTCAGGGAACAATGAGCAGTTCTTC. Translated: CASRKLVTSGNNEQFF.